Each of the 10 T cell receptor beta chains below was sequenced from the same sample in a study of T cells in localized non-small cell lung cancer. Clones were sequenced by immunoSEQ multiplex PCR, and TCRdb holds only the in-frame ones, with some missing. The sample consists of around 140,000 clones, 80% to 90% of them appearing once. Sequencing was performed on peripheral blood, taken before any cancer treatment. The receptor set was obtained from a female donor over 55 with stage I lung adenocarcinoma.

The J gene is TRBJ1-5, the V gene TRBV7-9, with D possibly matching TRBD1 (5 bases). Germline assignment: CDR1 SEHNR and CDR2 FQNEAQ (reference sequence). The CDR3 contains 15 residues. Trimming removed 5 bases at V and 1 base at J, with 12 bases between. The CDR3 DNA follows: TGTGCCAGCAGCCAGACAGTGGGGAGCAATCAGCCCCAGCATTTT. Its protein is CASSQTVGSNQPQHF.

CDR3 sequence: CASINWGTGAYEQYF. CDR3 DNA sequence: TGTGCCAGCATCAATTGGGGGACAGGGGCGTACGAGCAGTACTTC. V is TRBV27 and J is TRBJ2-7; 10 nucleotides match TRBD1. Germline CDR1 reads MNHEY; CDR2 reads SMNVEV (reference sequence). The V gene end was trimmed by 7 bases and the J gene end by 4 bases; junction bases not matched to a gene: 10. The CDR3 loop spans 15 amino acids.

J is TRBJ2-7 and V is TRBV7-8; 7 bases are shared with TRBD1. The germline gives CDR1 SGHVS, CDR2 FQNEAQ. With 2 bases clipped from V and 2 bases from J, the junction kept 3 bases outside the gene matches. This CDR3 is 14 amino acids long. The CDR3, as DNA: TGTGCCAGCAGCTTATTGACAGGGCCCTACGAGCAGTACTTC. Its protein is CASSLLTGPYEQYF.

V usage is TRBV2 and J usage is TRBJ1-2; D gene ambiguous. The V end was cut by 0 bases, the J end by 4 bases, with 3 bases between. Per germline, CDR1 SNHLY and CDR2 FYNNEI. The CDR3 extends over 12 amino acids. The CDR3 DNA is TGTGCCAGCAGTGAAGCCTCCTATGGCTACACCTTC. This codes for CASSEASYGYTF.

The chain recombines TRBV30 with TRBJ1-1; D is uncertain. Germline lookup yields CDR1 GTSNPN and CDR2 SVGIG (reference sequence). The ends were cut back, 4 bases at V and 0 bases at J, with 3 bases in the middle. CDR3 length: 11 amino acids. CDR3 region: CAWKVNTEAFF. The CDR3 DNA follows: TGTGCCTGGAAGGTGAACACTGAAGCTTTCTTT.

This chain joins TRBV27 and TRBJ2-7; D uncertain. The length of the CDR3 is 14 residues. Germline V gene data show CDR1 as MNHEY and CDR2 as SMNVEV (reference sequence). With 2 bases removed from V and 5 bases from J, the gap between germline ends came to 13 bases. The CDR3 here is CASSLLGVRNEQYF. The DNA of the CDR3 is TGTGCCAGCAGTTTACTAGGCGTACGAAACGAGCAGTACTTC.

This clone was counted only a few times. The CDR3 DNA reads as TGTGCCACCTTGACTAGAACAGATACGCAGTATTTT. This translates into CATLTRTDTQYF. The chain uses TRBV28 and TRBJ2-3; tentative D call: TRBD2 (6 bases). This CDR3 is 12 amino acids long. V was clipped by 10 bases and J by 3 bases, with 11 bases between them. Per germline, CDR1 MDHEN and CDR2 SYDVKM.

The count of this clone is one. The chain couples TRBV6-6 to TRBJ2-1; 7 positions match TRBD2. Per germline, CDR1 MNHNY and CDR2 SVGAGI (reference sequence). V was pared by 10 bases and J by 9 bases, with 12 bases of the junction left unmatched. This CDR3 has 13 amino acids. CDR3 in amino acids: CATGLGTKVEQFF. The CDR3 nucleotides are TGTGCCACCGGCCTGGGGACTAAAGTTGAGCAGTTCTTC.

In this sample, this clone turned up once. The rearrangement joins TRBV7-8 to TRBJ2-7; 9 nucleotides align to TRBD2. The CDR3 length is 13 residues. Germline trimming cut 3 bases from V and 3 bases from J; bases unmatched to any gene: 0. Germline V gene lookup returns CDR1 SGHVS and CDR2 FQNEAQ. CDR3 region: CASSFSGSYEQYF. The CDR3, as DNA: TGTGCCAGCAGCTTTAGCGGGAGCTACGAGCAGTACTTC.

The V and J genes are TRBV28 and TRBJ2-3; tentatively, D is TRBD1 or TRBD2 (5 bases each). The CDR3 contains 19 residues. In germline, CDR1 is MDHEN, CDR2 SYDVKM. V lost 1 base and J 0 bases, leaving 20 bases between the germline ends. In DNA, the CDR3 is TGTGCCAGCAGTTTATACCTCGGAGTGGGGGAAATGAGCACAGATACGCAGTATTTT. Its protein product is CASSLYLGVGEMSTDTQYF.